This entry lists 4 T cell receptor beta chains sequenced from one sample in a study of Ad26.COV2.S vaccination and SARS-CoV-2 variants. TCRdb's copy holds only in-frame clones and misses some; the assay was immunoSEQ multiplex PCR. This sample has some 250,000 clones; roughly 88% occur once, and the top ten carry roughly 10%. Treatment defined: about 20 received Ad26.COV2.S at low or high dose, single or two shots; roughly five received placebo; per-sample allocation not given. After the first vaccine or placebo injection, samples were drawn on day 63. The specimen comprised peripheral blood, sampled in a trial of Ad26.COV2.S vaccine versus placebo. Receptors were obtained from a person between 18 and 59 years old who received the Ad26.COV2.S COVID-19 vaccine or a placebo.

The rearrangement joins TRBV10-3 to TRBJ2-7, with D possibly TRBD1 on 6 matching bases. Looked up from germline, CDR1 is ENHRY and CDR2 is SYGVKD. V lost 0 bases and J lost 0, with 12 bases in between. This CDR3 contains 16 residues. In nucleotides, the CDR3 is TGTGCCATCAGTGAGTCAGCAGGGGCGAGCTCCTACGAGCAGTACTTC. Translated, it gives CAISESAGASSYEQYF.

The rearrangement joins TRBV5-4 to TRBJ2-7; D is undetermined. V was clipped by 0 bases and J by 5 bases, with 12 bases between them. CDR1 SGHNT and CDR2 YYREEE come from the germline V gene (reference sequence). The length of the CDR3 is 14 residues. CDR3 region: CASSLVTASDEQYF. CDR3 DNA sequence: TGTGCCAGCAGCTTGGTGACCGCCAGTGACGAGCAGTACTTC.

The chain links TRBV5-1 to TRBJ1-1; no clear D gene. The CDR3 is made up of 14 amino acids. The V gene lost 1 base and the J gene lost 1 base, with 8 bases spanning the gap. CDR1 and CDR2 (germline): SGHRS, YFSETQ. The CDR3: CASSLRHTNTEAFF. The CDR3 DNA sequence: TGCGCCAGCAGCTTGCGACATACGAACACTGAAGCTTTCTTT. Looking up the rest from reference TRBV5-1 and TRBJ1-1 gives the full variable domain: KAGVTQTPRYLIKTRGQQVTLSCSPISGHRSVSWYQQTPGQGLQFLFEYFSETQRNKGNFPGRFSGRQFSNSRSEMNVSTLELGDSALYLCASSLRHTNTEAFFGQGTRLTVV.

J is TRBJ2-2 and V is TRBV28; the D gene is possibly TRBD2 (6 bases). The ends were cut back, 0 bases at V and 7 bases at J, with 6 bases in the middle. The CDR3 contains 13 residues. Germline lookup yields CDR1 MDHEN and CDR2 SYDVKM. The CDR3 protein is CASSLWEGGELFF. Written as DNA, the CDR3 is TGTGCCAGCAGTTTATGGGAGGGCGGGGAGCTGTTTTTT.